This T cell receptor (beta chain) was recovered during a study of glioma-infiltrating T cells after dendritic cell vaccination. CDR1 is SGHTS, CDR2 YDEGEE, per germline. V was shortened by 4 bases and J by 3 bases, with 15 bases between the two germline ends. The CDR3 spans 15 residues. The protocol was immunoSEQ multiplex PCR, while the TCRdb copy is restricted to in-frame clones and leaves out a portion. The sample contains 75,000 to 85,000 clones, over 75% of which appear only once. Study results and limitations: Survival was not directly related to TCR clonality in these patients.

Time point denoted: after dendritic cell vaccination, including at tumor progression/relapse. A remark on this clone: What it binds is unknown.

The TCR sequence derives from a human donor with glioblastoma. The chain joins TRBV5-8 to TRBJ2-3, with D tentatively TRBD2 (6 bases). Sequencing was performed on blood, taken after dendritic cell vaccination. The CDR3 DNA reads TGTGCCAGCAGCCCCCGTGGAGGGTGGACAGATACGCAGTATTTT. Its translation is CASSPRGGWTDTQYF.